This passage covers 9 T cell receptor beta chains from one sample sequenced in a study of T cells in Graves' hyperthyroidism and ophthalmopathy. From RNA transcripts, TCR beta CDR3 regions were amplified. The study used the HTBI primer set for a first-round RT-PCR of the TCR CDR3. From the multiplex PCR reads, TCRdb called clonotypes with MiXCR, one entry per CDR3 protein. The data hold 110,000 to 150,000 distinct CDR3 sequences, with around 21% observed a single time. The sample taken for sequencing was blood. These TCRs come from a woman between 45 and 65 years old with Graves' hyperthyroidism that later progressed to Graves' ophthalmopathy.

This sequence joins TRBV6-1 and TRBJ1-2; 7 bases align to TRBD1. This CDR3 is built from 12 residues. CDR1 is MNHNS, CDR2 SASEGT, per germline. V shed 6 bases, J shed 5 bases, and the junction held 3 bases outside the gene matches. The CDR3 sequence is CASSGTDYGYTF. In DNA form, the CDR3 reads TGTGCCAGCAGCGGGACAGATTATGGCTACACCTTC.

V is TRBV10-3 and J is TRBJ2-1; 7 bases align to TRBD1. The V segment lost 0 bases and the J segment 4 bases; nucleotides outside the gene matches: 3. Germline V gene sequence: CDR1 ENHRY, CDR2 SYGVKD. This CDR3 is 15 amino acids long. CDR3 bases: TGTGCCATCAGTGAGTCTGGGGGACAGTACAATGAGCAGTTCTTC. As protein: CAISESGGQYNEQFF.

The chain uses TRBV6-1 and TRBJ1-1, with 8 bases identical to TRBD1. Germline assignment: CDR1 MNHNS and CDR2 SASEGT. This CDR3 spans 13 amino acids. The V gene end was trimmed by 5 bases and the J gene end by 5 bases; junction bases not matched to a gene: 4. The CDR3: CASSSWTGTEAFF. Here the CDR3 DNA reads TGTGCCAGCAGTTCTTGGACAGGGACTGAAGCTTTCTTT.

The V and J genes are TRBV30 and TRBJ1-5; 7 nucleotides match TRBD1. The V and J ends lost 2 bases and 0 bases, in that order; junction bases with no gene match: 7. Germline V CDR1 and CDR2: GTSNPN, SVGIG (reference sequence). This CDR3 spans 16 amino acids. The CDR3 reads CAWSTGTANSNQPQHF. The CDR3, as DNA: TGTGCCTGGAGTACCGGGACAGCGAATAGCAATCAGCCCCAGCATTTT.

The V and J genes are TRBV10-3 and TRBJ1-5; 11 bases are shared with TRBD1. Per germline, CDR1 ENHRY and CDR2 SYGVKD. This CDR3 is built from 14 residues. V was clipped by 8 bases and J by 5 bases; unmatched bases: 5. CDR3 coding DNA: TGTGCCATCTCTGGGACAGGGGGGGATCAGCCCCAGCATTTT. Translated, it gives CAISGTGGDQPQHF.

This clonotype was recorded at least ten times. This chain joins TRBV3-1 and TRBJ1-3; D remains unclear. The V gene lost 1 base and the J gene lost 2 bases, with 9 bases spanning the gap. Germline CDR1 is LGHDT and CDR2 is YNNKEL (reference sequence). This CDR3 spans 15 amino acids. The CDR3 is CASSQAGITGNTIYF. As DNA, the CDR3 is TGTGCCAGCAGCCAAGCGGGCATCACTGGAAACACCATATATTTT.

This clonotype was seen more than once but under ten times. The V and J genes are TRBV27 and TRBJ1-6; weak D call: TRBD1 (5 bases). The CDR3 sequence is 15 residues long. V was cut by 5 bases and J by 9 bases, with 17 bases left in between. The germline gives CDR1 MNHEY, CDR2 SMNVEV (reference sequence). The CDR3 DNA reads as TGTGCCAGCAGTCGAGGACAATCGACTACTTCACCCCTCCACTTT. This sequence encodes CASSRGQSTTSPLHF.

The chain joins TRBV28 to TRBJ2-5, with 10 bases identical to TRBD1. From germline, CDR1 is MDHEN and CDR2 SYDVKM. CDR3 length equals 16 residues. V lost 6 bases to trimming and J lost 2 bases; unmatched junction nucleotides: 9. The CDR3 is CASSLAGTGVQETQYF. The CDR3 DNA is TGTGCCAGCAGCTTAGCGGGGACAGGGGTGCAAGAGACCCAGTACTTC.

In this sample, this clonotype turned up a few times. V usage is TRBV10-2 and J usage is TRBJ2-1; 9 bases are shared with TRBD2. This CDR3 has 14 residues. The germline gives CDR1 WSHSY, CDR2 SAAADI. V shed 7 bases and J 6 bases; nucleotides not matched to a gene: 7. The CDR3 DNA reads as TGCGCCAGCACCCATAGCGGGAGATTCAATGAGCAGTTCTTC. Translating it yields CASTHSGRFNEQFF.